This entry lists 25 T cell receptor beta chains sequenced from one sample in a study of blood T cell repertoires in COVID-19. Sequencing used immunoSEQ multiplex PCR; TCRdb keeps in-frame clones, though not all of them. The sample holds roughly 250,000 clones, 70% to 75% seen once. Source material: peripheral blood. The receptors here all came from an elderly woman with acute or convalescent COVID-19.

The chain carries TRBV9 and TRBJ1-1; tentatively, D is TRBD1 (6 bases). Deletions cut 3 bases from V and 0 bases from J, with 9 bases between. Germline V gene data show CDR1 as SGDLS and CDR2 as YYNGEE. The CDR3 covers 14 residues. CDR3 amino acids: CASSAQGLNTEAFF. CDR3 bases: TGTGCCAGCAGCGCACAGGGTCTGAACACTGAAGCTTTCTTT.

This clone has only one observation. The J gene is TRBJ2-7, the V gene TRBV5-1; D may be TRBD2 (7 bases). The CDR3 covers 16 residues. V shed 3 bases and J shed 5 bases, with 21 bases lying between them. Germline V CDR1 and CDR2: SGHRS, YFSETQ. The CDR3 DNA reads TGCGCCAGCAGCTCACGGCGGGGGCAGGGTTCGGACGAGCAGTACTTC. It specifies CASSSRRGQGSDEQYF.

The V call is TRBV21-1, the J call TRBJ2-7; TRBD2, as called in the table, went unchecked against the DNA. TRBV21-1 is deemed a pseudogene. The CDR3 is 22 residues long. The CDR3, as DNA: TGTGCCAGCAGCAAAATAGGACAGGGAAGGTGTGGGATGGGACTAGCTTGGTACGAGCAGTACTTC. Protein sequence: CASSKIGQGRCGMGLAWYEQYF.

The rearrangement joins TRBV28 to TRBJ2-7; 7 bases map to TRBD1. This CDR3 has 18 residues. The ends lost 1 base at V and 3 bases at J; junction bases unmatched: 15. Germline values: CDR1 MDHEN, CDR2 SYDVKM. The CDR3 sequence is CASSLFLGTANRFYEQYF. CDR3 DNA: TGTGCCAGCAGTTTATTTTTAGGGACAGCCAACCGCTTCTACGAGCAGTACTTC.

Of note for this clone: Other DNA sequences within the sample encode an identical CDR3. The chain employs TRBV30 and TRBJ2-7, with D maybe TRBD1 (6 bases). CDR3 length equals 12 residues. From germline, CDR1 is GTSNPN and CDR2 SVGIG (reference sequence). V was pared by 3 bases and J by 4 bases, with 10 bases between. The CDR3 DNA reads as TGTGCCTGGAGCCCCCAGGGGTACGAGCAGTACTTC. It specifies CAWSPQGYEQYF.

A few counts support this clone. This chain connects TRBV3-1 (or the pseudogene TRBV3-2) to TRBJ1-2; possible D gene TRBD1, 5 bases. This CDR3 is built from 14 residues. Germline-derived CDR1 and CDR2 are LGHDT and YNNKEL (reference sequence). V was pared by 3 bases and J by 7 bases, with 15 bases between. CDR3 residues: CASSHSGGGFGYTF. The CDR3 DNA follows: TGTGCCAGCAGCCACTCTGGGGGGGGGTTTGGCTACACCTTC.

The sample holds a few counts of this clone. The rearrangement uses TRBV6-5 and TRBJ2-7; 10 nucleotides align to TRBD1. V dropped 8 bases and J dropped 3; count of bases not matched to a gene: 4. The CDR3 runs to 13 residues. The germline V gene has CDR1 MNHEY and CDR2 SVGAGI. The CDR3 DNA sequence: TGTGCCAGCGGCCGGGACAGGGGCTACGAGCAGTACTTC. Translation gives CASGRDRGYEQYF.

The genes are TRBV20-1 and TRBJ1-2; 10 positions agree with TRBD1. The CDR3 covers 18 residues. Germline CDR1 is DFQATT and CDR2 is SNEGSKA (reference sequence). V was pared by 3 bases and J by 1 base, with 14 bases of the junction left unmatched. The chain's CDR3 is CSASTEGTGVYVNYGYTF. The CDR3 DNA follows: TGCAGTGCTAGTACGGAGGGGACAGGGGTCTACGTTAACTATGGCTACACCTTC.

The chain links TRBV7-2 to TRBJ2-1, with TRBD1 matching 8 bases. V was pared by 0 bases and J by 9 bases, with 4 bases of the junction left unmatched. This CDR3 is built from 14 residues. Germline V gene sequence: CDR1 SGHTA, CDR2 FQGNSA. The CDR3 protein is CASSLALTGVEQFF. The CDR3 DNA reads as TGTGCCAGCAGCTTAGCGCTGACAGGGGTTGAGCAGTTCTTC.

The rearrangement joins TRBV6-6 to TRBJ1-4; D perhaps matches TRBD1 (5 bases). V gave up 6 bases and J gave up 6 bases, with 8 bases separating them. The CDR3 is made up of 12 amino acids. CDR1 and CDR2 (germline): MNHNY, SVGAGI (reference sequence). The chain's CDR3 is CASSPGDEKLFF. DNA of the CDR3: TGTGCCAGCAGCCCGGGGGATGAAAAACTGTTTTTT.

This clone was recorded once. This chain joins TRBV3-1 (or the pseudogene TRBV3-2) and TRBJ1-1; TRBD1 aligns across 9 bases. Germline V gene data show CDR1 as LGHDT and CDR2 as YNNKEL (reference sequence). The CDR3 has 15 amino acids. Unmatched junction bases numbered 6, after V lost 2 bases and J lost 5 bases. The CDR3 region is CASSQTGGKGTEAFF. CDR3 nucleotides: TGTGCCAGCAGCCAAACAGGGGGCAAGGGGACTGAAGCTTTCTTT.

V and J are TRBV5-1 and TRBJ1-6; D not resolved. This CDR3 is 15 amino acids long. V was cut by 0 bases and J by 7 bases, with 11 bases left in between. In germline, CDR1 is SGHRS, CDR2 YFSETQ. Here the CDR3 DNA reads TGCGCCAGCAGCTTGGGGGCAGAAGGAAATTCACCCCTCCACTTT. Its protein is CASSLGAEGNSPLHF.

The chain combines TRBV29-1 with TRBJ1-1; weak D call: TRBD1 (5 bases). The CDR3 runs 11 residues. CDR1 SQVTM and CDR2 ANQGSEA come from the germline V gene. The V and J ends lost 4 bases and 10 bases respectively, with 13 bases between them. The CDR3 bases are TGCAGCGTTGTCTCAGGGAGGGGAGCTTTCTTT. Translation gives CSVVSGRGAFF.

The chain joins TRBV5-1 to TRBJ2-7; 8 bases map to TRBD1. With V trimmed by 4 bases and J by 3 bases, 6 bases remained unmatched. The CDR3 runs 14 residues. Germline V CDR1 and CDR2: SGHRS, YFSETQ. DNA for the CDR3: TGCGCCAGCAGCGTTACAGGGGGGAACTACGAGCAGTACTTC. Its protein is CASSVTGGNYEQYF.

CDR3 DNA sequence: TGCAGCGTTGAAGGTTTGGACAGGGCCTACACTGAAGCTTTCTTT. Its translation: CSVEGLDRAYTEAFF. The rearrangement uses TRBV29-1 and TRBJ1-1; 8 nucleotides agree with TRBD1. V was pared by 1 base and J by 3 bases, with 7 bases of the junction left unmatched. CDR1 is SQVTM, CDR2 ANQGSEA, per germline. The CDR3 is 15 residues long.

The chain has TRBV7-9 and TRBJ2-7; D remains unclear. The CDR3 has 12 amino acids. V was clipped by 6 bases and J by 2 bases, with 8 bases between them. The germline V gene encodes CDR1 SEHNR and CDR2 FQNEAQ (reference sequence). The CDR3 DNA is TGTGCCAGCAGTCCCTCGGCCTACGAGCAGTACTTC. Translating gives CASSPSAYEQYF.

The CDR3 DNA reads TGTGCCAGCAGCCCGGCGGGATATAGCAATCAGCCCCAGCATTTT. This sequence encodes CASSPAGYSNQPQHF. V is TRBV7-8 and J is TRBJ1-5; D call uncertain. This CDR3 has 15 residues. Trimming cost V 5 bases and J 0 bases, with 11 bases left between them. Germline V gives CDR1 SGHVS, CDR2 FQNEAQ.

The chain joins TRBV7-9 to TRBJ1-2, with 7 bases lining up with TRBD1. V was clipped by 3 bases and J by 2 bases; unmatched bases: 6. Per the germline V gene, CDR1 is SEHNR and CDR2 is FQNEAQ (reference sequence). The CDR3 is made up of 15 amino acids. The CDR3 region is CASSLGQTFNYGYTF. Here the CDR3 DNA reads TGTGCCAGCAGCTTGGGACAGACCTTCAACTATGGCTACACCTTC.

This sequence joins TRBV6-1 and TRBJ2-1; 10 bases line up with TRBD2. Germline V CDR1 and CDR2: MNHNS, SASEGT. The CDR3 is 17 amino acids. V shed 4 bases, J shed 5 bases, and the junction held 11 bases outside the gene matches. The CDR3 coding sequence is TGTGCCAGCAGTGCCGGGAGGCTAGCGGGGGCAAACAATGAGCAGTTCTTC. Its translation: CASSAGRLAGANNEQFF.

The chain carries TRBV6-2 or TRBV6-3 and TRBJ2-5, with D uncertain. The CDR3 has 17 amino acids. The germline gives CDR1 MNHEY, CDR2 SVGEGT. V lost 5 bases and J lost 7, with 26 bases in between. CDR3 residues: CASSEVRVTPSLGTQYF. In DNA, the CDR3 is TGTGCCAGCAGTGAGGTTCGGGTCACCCCAAGCTTAGGGACCCAGTACTTC.

The chain has TRBV11-2 and TRBJ2-5; no firm D call. Germline V gene sequence: CDR1 SGHAT, CDR2 FQNNGV. The CDR3 consists of 14 residues. V gave up 5 bases and J gave up 7 bases, with 17 bases separating them. The CDR3 loop is CASSTNSRIRTQYF. As DNA, the CDR3 is TGTGCCAGCAGCACCAACTCCCGTATTCGGACCCAGTACTTC.

The chain employs TRBV6-2 or TRBV6-3 and TRBJ2-7; 10 nucleotides line up with TRBD2. From germline, CDR1 is MNHEY and CDR2 SVGEGT. The CDR3 runs 15 residues. The V segment lost 4 bases and the J segment 2 bases; nucleotides outside the gene matches: 5. CDR3 region: CASSLETSGPYEQYF. The CDR3 nucleotides are TGTGCCAGCAGTTTGGAGACTAGCGGGCCCTACGAGCAGTACTTC.

The chain is built from TRBV15 and TRBJ2-2; 7 positions agree with TRBD2. The CDR3 sequence is 15 residues long. J was trimmed by 2 bases and V by 5 bases; bases with no gene match: 5. The germline CDR1 and CDR2 sequences are LNHNV and YYDKDF (reference sequence). CDR3 protein: CATSFRLANTGELFF. In DNA form, the CDR3 reads TGTGCCACCAGCTTCCGACTAGCCAACACCGGGGAGCTGTTTTTT. Filled out from reference TRBV15 and TRBJ2-2, the complete variable domain reads DAMVIQNPRYQVTQFGKPVTLSCSQTLNHNVMYWYQQKSSQAPKLLFHYYDKDFNNEADTPDNFQSRRPNTSFCFLDIRSPGLGDTAMYLCATSFRLANTGELFFGEGSRLTVL.

The chain employs TRBV3-1 (or the pseudogene TRBV3-2) and TRBJ1-3; perhaps TRBD1 as D (5 bases). Germline V gives CDR1 LGHDT, CDR2 YNNKEL (reference sequence). The V end was cut by 1 base, the J end by 0 bases, with 13 bases between. The length of the CDR3 is 17 residues. The CDR3 loop is CASSQGTIGISGNTIYF. DNA for the CDR3: TGTGCCAGCAGCCAAGGGACAATTGGGATCTCTGGAAACACCATATATTTT.

The chain recombines TRBV2 with TRBJ2-7; 10 nucleotides line up with TRBD1. Germline V lookup: CDR1 SNHLY, CDR2 FYNNEI. This CDR3 has 13 amino acids. The ends lost 10 bases at V and 6 bases at J; junction bases unmatched: 9. The CDR3: CATRTGGAAEQYF. The CDR3 nucleotides read TGTGCCACTAGGACAGGGGGGGCGGCCGAGCAGTACTTC. Based on the CDR3 plus reference TRBV2 and TRBJ2-7, the full variable domain is EPEVTQTPSHQVTQMGQEVILRCVPISNHLYFYWYRQILGQKVEFLVSFYNNEISEKSEIFDDQFSVERPDGSNFTLKIRSTKLEDSAMYFCATRTGGAAEQYFGPGTRLTVT.